This T cell receptor (beta chain) was profiled in a study of CXCR3-negative and CXCR3-positive naive CD8 T cells. Study in general: Across all libraries, TRB reads numbered around 140 million, with about 1.5 +/- 0.3 million in each library. Study-level findings and limits: Comparison of naive CXCR3-negative and CXCR3-positive cells revealed similar TRBV-TRBJ usage, while memory cells differed. Cryopreserved cells partially lost CXCR3 expression, and fresh PBMCs were used in most assays. Naive subsets did not differ in surface CD5, and the authors estimated TCR strength using properties of the TRB CDR3. A higher hydrophobicity marked the TRB CDR3s of CXCR3-positive naive cells versus CXCR3-negative naive cells.

Germline CDR1 and CDR2: SEHNR and FQNEAQ (reference sequence). The CDR3 runs 12 residues. 5' RACE that incorporated UMI labels was used to prepare the TRB cDNA libraries. TCRdb re-analyzed the 5' RACE reads; it lists each CDR3 protein once, without DNA. The table lists over 50,000 distinct CDR3 sequences. Points on this clonotype: Its antigen is unknown.

This receptor was identified in a human donor in good health. Some clones in this sample may be carry-over from other donors' samples. V and J are TRBV7-9 and TRBJ2-7; TCRdb names TRBD2, which stays unverified in the absence of DNA. The sample taken for sequencing was naive CXCR3+ CD8+ T cells from blood. Subset noted: CD45RO-CCR7+CD27+CD95- naive CD8+ T cells expressing CXCR3 (TNR3+). The CDR3 loop is CASSSPPQEQYF.